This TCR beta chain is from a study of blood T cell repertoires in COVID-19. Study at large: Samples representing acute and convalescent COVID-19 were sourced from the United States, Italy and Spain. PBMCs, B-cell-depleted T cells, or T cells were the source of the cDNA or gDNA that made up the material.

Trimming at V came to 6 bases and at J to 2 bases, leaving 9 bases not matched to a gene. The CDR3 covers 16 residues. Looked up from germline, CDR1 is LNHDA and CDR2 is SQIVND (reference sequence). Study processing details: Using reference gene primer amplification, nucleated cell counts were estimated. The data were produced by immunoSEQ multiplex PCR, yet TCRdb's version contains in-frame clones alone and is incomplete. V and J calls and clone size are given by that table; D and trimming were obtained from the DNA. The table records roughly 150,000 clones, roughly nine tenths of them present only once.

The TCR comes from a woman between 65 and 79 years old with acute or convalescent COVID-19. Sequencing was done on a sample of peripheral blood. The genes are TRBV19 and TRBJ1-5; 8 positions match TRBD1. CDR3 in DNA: TGTGCCAGTAGCCCATCGGACAGGGTGCGCAATCAGCCCCAGCATTTT. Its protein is CASSPSDRVRNQPQHF.